These T cell receptor beta chains were read from a single sample in a study of T cells in Graves' hyperthyroidism and ophthalmopathy. TCRdb used MiXCR to reprocess the multiplex PCR reads, holding one entry per CDR3 protein. Seen here are hundreds of thousands of distinct CDR3 sequences, around 14% observed once, and the top ten hold about 26%. Sequenced material: blood. The receptors originated from a woman in her thirties with Graves' hyperthyroidism. CDR3s include the opening cysteine and the closing phenylalanine or tryptophan. D genes are given only for firm matches. Part of the rows lack a size; the others show once, few, many or a class for expanded clones.

cdr3_aa: CASSSSAIGYEQYF
cdr3_nt: TGTGCCAGCAGCTCATCTGCCATAGGTTACGAGCAGTACTTC
clone_size: many
d_call: .
j_call: TRBJ2-7
v_call: TRBV11-2
cdr3_length: 14

cdr3_aa: CASSPIGLTQETQYF
cdr3_nt: TGTGCCAGCAGTCCTATCGGACTGACCCAAGAGACCCAGTACTTC
clone_size: few
d_call: .
j_call: TRBJ2-5
v_call: TRBV12-3/TRBV12-4
cdr3_length: 15

cdr3_aa: CSARAGTGGARALDQPQHF
cdr3_nt: TGCAGTGCTAGGGCCGGTACAGGGGGCGCGAGGGCCTTAGATCAGCCCCAGCATTTT
clone_size: .
d_call: TRBD1
j_call: TRBJ1-5
v_call: TRBV20-1
cdr3_length: 19

cdr3_aa: CASSDSGRGGSYNEQFF
cdr3_nt: TGCGCCAGCAGTGATAGCGGGAGGGGCGGCTCCTACAATGAGCAGTTCTTC
clone_size: many
d_call: TRBD2
j_call: TRBJ2-1
v_call: TRBV10-1
cdr3_length: 17

cdr3_aa: CASRTGELFF
cdr3_nt: TGTGCCAGCAGGACAGGGGAGCTGTTTTTT
clone_size: .
d_call: .
j_call: TRBJ2-2
v_call: TRBV28
cdr3_length: 10

cdr3_aa: CSARSGIINGELFF
cdr3_nt: TGCAGTGCTAGATCCGGGATTATTAACGGGGAGCTGTTTTTT
clone_size: few
d_call: .
j_call: TRBJ2-2
v_call: TRBV20-1
cdr3_length: 14

cdr3_aa: CSGTPTSGSYEQYF
cdr3_nt: TGCAGTGGTACCCCGACTAGCGGGAGTTACGAGCAGTACTTC
clone_size: many
d_call: TRBD2
j_call: TRBJ2-7
v_call: TRBV20-1
cdr3_length: 14

cdr3_aa: CASSRTPPEDQPQHF
cdr3_nt: TGTGCCAGCAGTAGGACGCCCCCCGAGGATCAGCCCCAGCATTTT
clone_size: many
d_call: .
j_call: TRBJ1-5
v_call: TRBV6-1
cdr3_length: 15

cdr3_aa: CATTETGNTEAFF
cdr3_nt: TGTGCCACCACCGAAACAGGGAACACTGAAGCTTTCTTT
clone_size: .
d_call: .
j_call: TRBJ1-1
v_call: TRBV15
cdr3_length: 13

cdr3_aa: CASSERGRGRTDTQYF
cdr3_nt: TGTGCCAGCAGTGAAAGGGGGCGGGGGCGCACAGATACGCAGTATTTT
clone_size: many
d_call: .
j_call: TRBJ2-3
v_call: TRBV2
cdr3_length: 16

cdr3_aa: CSARARWGELFF
cdr3_nt: TGCAGTGCTAGGGCTAGGTGGGGGGAGCTGTTTTTT
clone_size: few
d_call: .
j_call: TRBJ2-2
v_call: TRBV20-1
cdr3_length: 12